These 9 T cell receptor beta chains share one sample of origin, sequenced in a study of cytomegalovirus exposure and HLA in healthy donors. A multiplex PCR was run with 60 Vbeta primers and 13 Jbeta primers. Assay used: immunoSEQ multiplex PCR; TCRdb lists only in-frame clones, some missing. This sample has 70,000 to 90,000 clones, with roughly 82% found just once. The sample was PBMCs. Receptors originate from a male donor in good health and CMV-seropositive.

The V call is TRBV29-1, the J call TRBJ1-2, with D maybe TRBD1 (5 bases). There are 12 residues in the CDR3. Per germline, CDR1 SQVTM and CDR2 ANQGSEA. V lost 3 bases to trimming and J lost 8 bases, with 13 bases between them. The CDR3 here is CSVDGAYGGYTF. CDR3 nucleotides: TGCAGCGTTGATGGGGCGTATGGCGGCTACACCTTC.

The sample holds a few counts of this clone. This rearrangement joins TRBV29-1 to TRBJ2-1; unclear D gene. Germline values: CDR1 SQVTM, CDR2 ANQGSEA. This CDR3 spans 11 amino acids. DNA for the CDR3: TGCAGGATCAGCTCCTACAATGAGCAGTTCTTC. Residues: CRISSYNEQFF.

This clone was seen just once. The J gene is TRBJ1-1, the V gene TRBV28; D is possibly TRBD1 (6 bases). CDR3 length equals 16 residues. The germline CDR1 and CDR2 sequences are MDHEN and SYDVKM. V was trimmed by 4 bases and J by 0 bases, leaving 15 bases between them. The CDR3, as DNA: TGTGCCAGCAGTTCACCCCCGGGACACTTGAACACTGAAGCTTTCTTT. Protein sequence: CASSSPPGHLNTEAFF.

The chain has TRBV9 and TRBJ2-7; 8 positions agree with TRBD2. V trimming: 0 bases; J trimming: 3 bases; junction bases outside the gene matches: 5. CDR1 and CDR2 from the germline V gene are SGDLS and YYNGEE. CDR3 size: 15 residues. The CDR3 loop reads CASSVGVSGNYEQYF. The CDR3 DNA is TGTGCCAGCAGCGTAGGGGTTAGCGGGAACTACGAGCAGTACTTC.

The chain recombines TRBV7-9 with TRBJ1-4, with 9 positions matching TRBD1. The CDR3 has 15 residues. V gave up 3 bases and J gave up 8 bases; unmatched junction bases: 7. The germline gives CDR1 SEHNR, CDR2 FQNEAQ (reference sequence). The CDR3 region is CASSLGQGRGEKLFF. For the CDR3, the DNA is TGTGCCAGCAGCTTGGGACAGGGTAGAGGGGAAAAACTGTTTTTT.

Turning to this clone: Its ends do not fully match the called genes, so a read error is possible. This chain connects TRBV7-9 to TRBJ1-3, with TRBD1 matching over 9 bases. Germline V CDR1 and CDR2: SEHNR, FQNEAQ (reference sequence). The CDR3 spans 15 residues. CDR3 bases: TGTTCCAGCAGCCCCGGGGACAGGGCTGGAAACACCATATATTTT. Amino acids: CSSSPGDRAGNTIYF.

The gene calls are TRBV7-8 and TRBJ1-1; D is undetermined. The CDR3 consists of 14 residues. Per the germline V gene, CDR1 is SGHVS and CDR2 is FQNEAQ. Trimming stripped 1 base from V and 4 bases from J, with 10 bases between. Here the CDR3 DNA reads TGTGCCAGCAGCTTAGTGACTGGAGGCACTGAAGCTTTCTTT. Its protein is CASSLVTGGTEAFF.

The chain has TRBV18 and TRBJ2-5; perhaps TRBD2 as D (6 bases). The germline gives CDR1 KGHSH, CDR2 LQKENI. The CDR3 has 13 amino acids. Trimming took 1 base from V and 6 from J, leaving 9 bases between them. CDR3 amino acids: CASSPRGVQTQYF. DNA for the CDR3: TGTGCCAGCTCACCACGGGGGGTTCAGACCCAGTACTTC.

The rearrangement links TRBV6-1 to TRBJ2-5; 10 bases are shared with TRBD1. Germline CDR1 reads MNHNS; CDR2 reads SASEGT. V lost 6 bases, J lost 4 bases, and 5 bases stayed unmatched. This CDR3 is 14 amino acids long. The CDR3 region is CASRTTGGGETQYF. The CDR3 region has the DNA TGTGCCAGCAGGACGACAGGGGGCGGAGAGACCCAGTACTTC.